This entry lists 14 T cell receptor beta chains sequenced from one sample in a study of memory B cells and T cells in multiple sclerosis. The antigens of these receptors remain unknown. Separate sequencing covered autoproliferating (CFSE-dim) and non-proliferating (CFSE-high) T cells from stimulus-free culture. Pooled replicate wells came from some 50 million CFSE-labeled PBMCs cultured about seven days without stimulus. Repertoires were generated with immunoSEQ multiplex PCR, while TCRdb's copy carries only in-frame clones and drops some. The sample holds 30,000 or so clones, 86% seen once. Sequenced input: PBMCs from blood kept in culture. These receptor sequences come from a human donor with multiple sclerosis.

The chain uses TRBV19 and TRBJ1-5; maybe TRBD1 (6 bases). Germline V lookup: CDR1 LNHDA, CDR2 SQIVND (reference sequence). The CDR3 contains 15 residues. V shed 5 bases and J shed 3 bases, with 14 bases lying between them. The CDR3 sequence is CASSLEQGYNQPQHF. The CDR3 DNA follows: TGTGCCAGTAGTCTCGAACAGGGTTACAATCAGCCCCAGCATTTT.

This clone was detected only once. The chain is built from TRBV4-1 and TRBJ1-5; 7 nucleotides match TRBD1. Germline V CDR1 and CDR2: MGHRA, YSYEKL. This CDR3 has 13 amino acids. The trim removed 3 bases at V and 7 bases at J, leaving 3 bases unmatched. CDR3 DNA sequence: TGCGCCAGCAGCCATGACAGGGCCCAGCCCCAGCATTTT. It is translated as CASSHDRAQPQHF.

The rearrangement joins TRBV5-4 to TRBJ1-5; D is perhaps TRBD1 (6 bases). V shed 4 bases and J shed 7 bases, with 12 bases lying between them. Germline-derived CDR1 and CDR2 are SGHNT and YYREEE (reference sequence). The CDR3 loop spans 13 amino acids. CDR3 loop: CASSDRGRQPQHF. As DNA, the CDR3 is TGTGCCAGCAGCGACCGGGGGCGACAGCCCCAGCATTTT.

This chain joins TRBV25-1 and TRBJ1-4; no clear D. Trimming left V 5 bases short and J 8 bases short, with 6 bases between. Germline assignment: CDR1 MGHDK and CDR2 SYGVNS. The CDR3 consists of 11 residues. In DNA form, the CDR3 reads TGTGCCAGCAGTTCTTTGGAAAAACTGTTTTTT. Translation gives CASSSLEKLFF.

The chain combines TRBV5-4 with TRBJ1-4, with a weak D call TRBD1 (5 bases). The CDR3 length is 13 residues. V dropped 4 bases and J dropped 4 bases, with 8 bases sitting between them. CDR1 is SGHNT, CDR2 YYREEE, per germline (reference sequence). CDR3 protein: CASSPRGNEKLFF. For the CDR3, the DNA is TGTGCCAGCAGCCCGAGGGGTAATGAAAAACTGTTTTTT.

This clone was counted once. The gene calls are TRBV28 and TRBJ2-5; TRBD2 agrees at 14 bases. Looked up from germline, CDR1 is MDHEN and CDR2 is SYDVKM. This CDR3 is built from 15 residues. The J segment lost 5 bases and the V segment lost 4 bases, leaving 3 bases of the junction unmatched. The CDR3 DNA sequence: TGTGCCAGCAGTTCGACTAGCGGGAGGGTGGAGACCCAGTACTTC. Protein product: CASSSTSGRVETQYF.

The chain carries TRBV6-1 and TRBJ2-4, with 7 bases lining up with TRBD1. In germline, CDR1 is MNHNS, CDR2 SASEGT. After removal of 5 bases from V and 7 bases from J, the junction contained 5 bases not matched to a gene. There are 13 residues in the CDR3. Here the CDR3 DNA reads TGTGCCAGCAGTACAGGGGCAGGCAACATTCAGTACTTC. Encoded protein: CASSTGAGNIQYF.

The rearrangement uses TRBV7-3 and TRBJ2-7, with D unresolved. Germline-derived CDR1 and CDR2 are SGHTA and FQGTGA. This CDR3 region has 14 residues. Between the trimmed V and J ends, which lost 1 base and 4 bases, there was a span of 11 bases. The CDR3 reads CASSLNGLGYEQYF. For the CDR3, the DNA is TGTGCCAGCAGCTTAAACGGGTTAGGGTACGAGCAGTACTTC.

The rearrangement uses TRBV5-4 and TRBJ2-1, with D perhaps TRBD2 (5 bases). In germline, CDR1 is SGHNT, CDR2 YYREEE (reference sequence). The CDR3 loop spans 12 amino acids. Between the trimmed V and J ends, which lost 2 bases and 6 bases, there was a span of 6 bases. The DNA for the CDR3 is TGTGCCAGCAGCTTACTAGGCAATGAGCAGTTCTTC. Protein: CASSLLGNEQFF.

The chain recombines TRBV5-1 with TRBJ1-3; D gene unclear. The V and J ends lost 5 bases and 8 bases respectively, with 11 bases between them. In germline, CDR1 is SGHRS, CDR2 YFSETQ. The CDR3 sequence is 12 residues long. The CDR3 sequence is CASSDHRDTIYF. CDR3 DNA sequence: TGCGCCAGCAGTGATCACCGGGACACCATATATTTT.

CDR3 nucleotides: TGCGCCAGCAGCTTGGATGGGGGCGGCAATCAGCCCCAGCATTTT. It encodes CASSLDGGGNQPQHF. The chain links TRBV5-1 to TRBJ1-5, with a weak D call TRBD1 (6 bases). Germline V CDR1 and CDR2: SGHRS, YFSETQ. This CDR3 has 15 amino acids. Trimming removed 0 bases at V and 2 bases at J, with 9 bases between.

The gene calls are TRBV5-4 and TRBJ2-7, with TRBD1 matching 7 bases. This CDR3 has 15 amino acids. V gave up 2 bases and J gave up 3 bases; unmatched junction bases: 8. Germline V gene sequence: CDR1 SGHNT, CDR2 YYREEE (reference sequence). The CDR3 spells CASSFVGGGYYEQYF. CDR3 nucleotides: TGTGCCAGCAGCTTTGTAGGGGGCGGTTACTACGAGCAGTACTTC.

The chain uses TRBV5-1 and TRBJ2-7, with 16 bases matching TRBD2. CDR3 length equals 21 residues. J gave up 1 base and V 0 bases, and 13 bases lay outside the gene matches. From germline, CDR1 is SGHRS and CDR2 YFSETQ. The CDR3 DNA is TGCGCCAGCAGCTTGGACAGTCGCCGGGGACTAGCGGGAGGGGGTTCCTACGAGCAGTACTTC. Protein product: CASSLDSRRGLAGGGSYEQYF.

The chain carries TRBV11-2 and TRBJ1-1, with D tentatively TRBD1 (5 bases). V was clipped by 1 base and J by 5 bases, with 8 bases between them. The CDR3 sequence is 13 residues long. Germline V gives CDR1 SGHAT, CDR2 FQNNGV. In nucleotides, the CDR3 is TGTGCCAGCAGCTTAGCGGGGGGAACTGAAGCTTTCTTT. It specifies CASSLAGGTEAFF. Full variable domain (outside the CDR3, taken from reference TRBV11-2 and TRBJ1-1): EAGVAQSPRYKIIEKRQSVAFWCNPISGHATLYWYQQILGQGPKLLIQFQNNGVVDDSQLPKDRFSAERLKGVDSTLKIQPAKLEDSAVYLCASSLAGGTEAFFGQGTRLTVV.